This TCR beta chain was recovered during a study of cytomegalovirus exposure and HLA in healthy donors listed by TCRdb under 2017. Turning to the overall study: An earlier analysis of 587 of the donors reported under 300 Gb of sequence data and around 100 million unique TCR beta sequences obtained from approximately 180 million T cells. The later analysis used no new phenotypic data to find candidate immune exposures, relying instead on TCR beta sequences and their occurrence across donors. Among about 390 genotyped donors of the cohort, an average of around 240,000 unique TCR beta nucleotide sequences were sequenced per donor, roughly 18% of them non-productive. Roughly 5 DR-DQ haplotypes were handled as single units for association and clustering, since linkage in the cohort was strong. The aim of the study was to test whether cataloging public T cell receptors could identify signatures of past pathogen exposure. In addition to the first cohort of 666 subjects, a separate validation cohort of 120 different subjects was used. An earlier analysis of 587 of the donors used high-throughput TCR beta sequencing to judge whether each TCR beta V gene segment behaved as functional or pseudogenic. Every repertoire in the discovery cohort had been generated on one and the same sequencing platform. The number of donors typed differed by locus, with 629-630 for A, B, C, DRB1 and DQB1, approximately 500 for DQA1, 600 to 610 for DPA1, and under 490 for DPB1. Both class I and class II loci were covered by HLA typing, at four-digit resolution. A later genetic analysis used genome-wide SNP genotypes for about 65% of the 666 donors, treating that subset as a discovery cohort. An early release that covered some 640 HLA-typed donors contained approximately 320 gigabases of sequencing data and some 87 million unique TCR sequences. Using immunosequencing, the study profiled T cell repertoires from approximately 700 subjects and related those repertoires to cytomegalovirus serostatus. Alongside the repertoire data, information on donor age, sex, ethnicity and CMV serostatus was compiled. High-throughput TCR immunosequencing, statistical association of individual TCRs with disease status, and machine learning were combined to predict cytomegalovirus infection status. The genetic ancestry cluster associated with self-reported Caucasian donors included 81% of the 398 genotyped donors. In a later analysis, previously published TCR beta repertoires from about 640 donors were re-analyzed and high-resolution HLA genotyping was added so that TCR occurrence patterns could be studied.

Broader findings and caveats from the paper: The presence/absence analyses assumed that sequencing depth was roughly uniform across donors, and that assumption may not be true. In a later analysis, HLA-associated TCR beta chains showed more clonal expansion and lower generation probabilities than non-associated chains that were equally common. Because some donors lacked HLA typing at each locus, the association tests relied only on the typed subset. A later analysis found that TCR association rates varied across HLA loci, with DRB1 alleles showing the most associated TCRs and HLA-C alleles the fewest. For the cohort, immune exposure information was limited to CMV serostatus. Broadly in line with IMGT annotations, most TCR beta V segments showed up in productive rearrangements about 90% or about 30% of the time in an earlier analysis of under 700 of the donors. Linkage disequilibrium might explain the correlated functional status among segregating V segments, but an unknown experimental factor could not be excluded. V-gene and J-gene trimming of TCR beta chains was associated with a missense DCLRE1C variant in a later genetic analysis, and the association was replicated in an independent cohort. A group of highly shared sequence variants was considered likely to be a technical artifact of the sequencing pipeline. According to a later analysis, most CMV-associated TCR beta chains appeared to be HLA-restricted, and the HLA associations seemed to be driven largely by CMV exposure. This cohort had only TCR beta chains sequenced, and the lack of alpha or paired-chain data limited which features could be detected. Because the 87-base-pair reads could not distinguish some IMGT-functional V segments, including TRBV6-2 and TRBV6-3, those segments were excluded. Specific HLA alleles were associated with 15,000 to 20,000 TCR beta sequences at a false discovery rate of 0.05 in a later analysis. The study gave a list of 150 to 200 TCR beta chains associated with cytomegalovirus. A further reported finding was that TCR beta sequences accurately predicted the HLA-A and HLA-B alleles for most subjects in the first cohort. In vitro tests confirmed that a few of the cytomegalovirus-associated TCR beta chains recognize cytomegalovirus antigens. Cytomegalovirus status was reported to be diagnosed by the classifier with high specificity and sensitivity in both the original and validation cohorts. According to a later analysis, parvovirus B19, influenza, CMV and Epstein-Barr virus appeared linked to several top co-occurrence clusters. According to a later genetic analysis, donors in an Asian-associated ancestry cluster had fewer N-insertions in productive TCRs than the approximately 700-donor mean. Assigning TCR associations to individual alleles was difficult when HLA alleles, especially DR and DQ, strongly co-occurred. While some public TCRs were present in many individuals, most TCR sequences turned up only very rarely across donors. According to the authors, the approach could potentially be generalized to other disease states and immunological phenotypes. The earlier analysis of 587 of the donors excluded some 15 rarely observed V segments, including chromosome 9 orphons, because counts were too low.

The library was built by means of the immunoSEQ multiplex PCR assay. The multiplex PCR relied on a mix of 60 forward primers for TCR Vbeta segments and 13 reverse primers for TCR Jbeta segments. The CDR3 region of rearranged TCR beta genes was amplified from genomic DNA with a multiplex PCR assay. The amplified TCR beta libraries were sequenced on the Illumina HiSeq System as 87-base-pair reads. The published analysis was carried out like this. A later analysis tallied tens of millions of unique TCR beta chains across the 700 or so repertoires, and around 12 million of those chains were shared by two or more donors. Raw reads were error-corrected and collapsed into unique sequences with a nearest-neighbor algorithm that merged closely related sequences to remove PCR and sequencing errors. Alignment of CDR3 sequences to IMGT reference sequences was used to assign V, D and J gene segments. Each retained sequence needed at least a six-nucleotide match to both a V gene segment and a J gene segment. A rearrangement was called productive if the CDR3 had no stop codons and remained in frame with V and J, and every other rearrangement was called non-productive. CDR3 was defined according to IMGT convention as the region running from the second conserved V-encoded cysteine to the conserved J-encoded phenylalanine. In an earlier analysis of more than 550 of the donors, sequences lacking an unambiguous match to a single V gene segment were excluded. An earlier analysis of 500 to 600 of the donors classified V segments as functional when productive rearrangements were above 56.7% and as segregating when the standard deviation between donors was above 5%. A statistical classification framework was developed to diagnose cytomegalovirus status using the catalog of TCR beta chain sequences. V and J gene assignment, in a later analysis, came from comparing TCR nucleotide sequences with IMGT/GENE-DB human TR gene sequences. Using the TCRdist pipeline, a later analysis assigned CDR3 sequences along with most-parsimonious VDJ recombination scenarios. A later analysis defined each TCR beta chain by its CDR3 amino acid sequence plus V-gene family, and excluded reads lacking a unique V-gene family. In a later analysis, approximately 590 highly shared, low-generation-probability nucleotide sequences were removed to address suspected cross-contamination and a sequencing artifact. A later analysis calculated a clonal expansion index for each public chain from normalized within-repertoire ranks of inferred template counts. In a later analysis, generation probabilities were computed with a VDJ recombination model fitted to out-of-frame rearrangements, and the resulting probabilities were checked against IGoR. Hypergeometric tests were used in a later analysis to score TCR-TCR, TCR-HLA and TCR-CMV co-occurrence, with a repertoire-size bias correction applied to the TCR pairs. False discovery rates were estimated in a later analysis by permuting HLA or CMV assignments 20 times. A later analysis grouped co-occurring TCRs with DBSCAN, adding TCRdist sequence similarity when clustering within HLA-allele-positive subsets. Co-occurrence clustering excluded repertoires with fewer than 30,000 or more than 120,000 public chains, plus five with anomalous nucleotide sharing. TCRdb limited this immuneACCESS table to in-frame rearrangements with V and J called. A share of clones is missing; checked studies link under half to unresolved V genes, and the rest is unexplained. V, J and clone size are those of that table, while D and trimming were read from the DNA. The sample table holds 200,000 to 250,000 clones, of which approximately 78% were seen once. The biggest ten clones account for about 2.5% of the sample.

Details on this clone: No cognate antigen has been identified for it. Nothing much larger sits one base from this clone, and base qualities are not available.

The V end loses 6 bases and the J end loses 0 bases, and a stretch of 12 bases separates them. Measured from the cysteine to the phenylalanine, the CDR3 is 15 residues long. Just the 45-base CDR3 DNA is kept, in frame starting at base 1. In the germline V gene, CDR1 corresponds to MNHEY and CDR2 to SVGAGI. The cohort comprised more than 550 healthy bone marrow donors. Cohort members were all nominally healthy when sampled, although unrecorded immune exposures were likely present. The donor tested CMV seronegative, placing the donor among the 350 or so seronegative members of the cohort. A peripheral blood sample was collected from each donor, and TCR beta sequencing was performed on peripheral blood mononuclear cells. Genomic DNA was extracted from the blood cell samples with the Qiagen DNeasy Blood Extraction Kit.

This receptor was identified in a middle-aged woman in good health and CMV-seronegative. The chain is encoded by TRBV6-5 joined to TRBJ1-3, with the D gene too uncertain to name. Sequences were obtained from PBMCs. This receptor carries the CDR3 CASSSISGSGNTIYF. Here is the DNA: TGTGCCAGCAGCTCCATTTCGGGCTCTGGAAACACCATATATTTT.